This T cell receptor (beta chain) was retrieved from a study of cytomegalovirus exposure and HLA in healthy donors listed by TCRdb under 2017. As for the study more broadly: An earlier analysis of 587 of the donors reported under 300 Gb of sequence data and 95 million to 120 million unique TCR beta sequences obtained from about 179 million T cells. About 280 gigabases of sequencing data and roughly 80 million unique TCR sequences made up an early release that covered under 750 HLA-typed donors. The genetic ancestry cluster associated with self-reported Caucasian donors included approximately 85% of the 350 to 500 genotyped donors. The study aimed to test whether cataloging public T cell receptors could reveal signatures of past pathogen exposure. The study profiled the T cell repertoires of hundreds of subjects by immunosequencing and related them to cytomegalovirus serostatus. Besides the first cohort of about 730 subjects, a separate validation cohort made up of some 110 different subjects was used. High-throughput TCR immunosequencing, statistical association of individual TCRs with disease status, and machine learning were combined to predict cytomegalovirus infection status. A later analysis re-analyzed previously published TCR beta repertoires from 666 donors and added high-resolution HLA genotyping to study TCR occurrence patterns. Rather than drawing on any new phenotypic data, the later analysis identified candidate immune exposures from TCR beta sequences and the way those sequences occurred across donors. An earlier analysis of around 580 of the donors used high-throughput TCR beta sequencing to judge whether each TCR beta V gene segment behaved as functional or pseudogenic. Donor age, sex, ethnicity and CMV serostatus were compiled alongside the repertoire data. Genome-wide SNP genotypes for about three fifths of the roughly 670 donors were used in a later genetic analysis, which treated that subset as a discovery cohort. Every repertoire in the discovery cohort had been generated on one and the same sequencing platform. HLA typing covered class I and class II loci at four-digit resolution. Typing coverage differed by locus: A, B, C, DRB1 and DQB1 were typed in about 629-640 donors, DQA1 in 522, DPA1 in some 600, and DPB1 in roughly 470. Because of strong linkage in the cohort, roughly five DR-DQ haplotypes were treated as single units for association and clustering. Among some 400 genotyped donors of the cohort, an average of approximately 220,000 unique TCR beta nucleotide sequences was sequenced per donor, of which 15% to 20% were non-productive.

Library prep was done by the immunoSEQ multiplex PCR assay. For the multiplex PCR, a mixture combining 60 forward primers for TCR Vbeta segments and 13 reverse primers for TCR Jbeta segments was used. A multiplex PCR assay on genomic DNA amplified the CDR3 region of rearranged TCR beta genes. On the Illumina HiSeq System, the amplified TCR beta libraries were sequenced as 87-base-pair reads. The published analysis was carried out like this. In a later analysis, tens of millions of unique TCR beta chains were counted across the roughly 670 repertoires, and around 11 million of these chains were shared by at least two donors. A nearest-neighbor algorithm error-corrected the raw reads and collapsed the reads into unique sequences, merging closely related sequences to remove PCR and sequencing errors. Alignment of CDR3 sequences to IMGT reference sequences was used to assign V, D and J gene segments. For a sequence to be retained, at least a six-nucleotide match to both a V gene segment and a J gene segment was required. Rearrangements were called productive when the CDR3 lacked stop codons and stayed in frame with V and J; all others were non-productive. Following IMGT convention, CDR3 was defined as the stretch from the second conserved V-encoded cysteine to the conserved J-encoded phenylalanine. The earlier analysis of about 570 of the donors excluded any sequence lacking an unambiguous match to a single V gene segment. In an earlier analysis of 500 to 750 of the donors, V segments were called functional above 56.7% productive rearrangements and were called segregating when the between-donor standard deviation exceeded 5%. A statistical classification framework was built for diagnosing cytomegalovirus status from the catalog of TCR beta chain sequences. A later analysis assigned V and J genes by comparing TCR nucleotide sequences with IMGT/GENE-DB human TR gene sequences. Using the TCRdist pipeline, a later analysis assigned CDR3 sequences along with most-parsimonious VDJ recombination scenarios. In a later analysis, each TCR beta chain was defined by its CDR3 amino acid sequence together with its V-gene family, and reads without a unique V-gene family were excluded. In a later analysis, 450 to 600 highly shared, low-generation-probability nucleotide sequences were removed to address suspected cross-contamination and a sequencing artifact. In a later analysis, a clonal expansion index was calculated for each public chain from normalized within-repertoire ranks of inferred template counts. In a later analysis, generation probabilities were computed with a VDJ recombination model fitted to out-of-frame rearrangements, and the resulting probabilities were checked against IGoR. Hypergeometric tests were used in a later analysis to score TCR-TCR, TCR-HLA and TCR-CMV co-occurrence, with a repertoire-size bias correction applied to the TCR pairs. False discovery rates were estimated in a later analysis by permuting HLA or CMV assignments 20 times. A later analysis grouped co-occurring TCRs with DBSCAN, adding TCRdist sequence similarity when clustering within HLA-allele-positive subsets. For co-occurrence clustering, repertoires with fewer than 30,000 or more than 120,000 public chains were excluded, along with a handful of repertoires with anomalous nucleotide sharing. Drawn from immuneACCESS, this table holds only the in-frame rearrangements with V and J called that TCRdb kept. Clones are partly lost; checked studies trace under half to an unresolved V gene and leave the rest unexplained. V and J calls and clone size follow that table, whereas D and trimming were derived from the DNA. This sample holds 200,000 to 250,000 clones; around 80% were observed only once. Jointly, the top ten make up around 5.4% of the sample.

The cohort comprised hundreds of healthy bone marrow donors. At the time of sampling, all cohort members were nominally healthy, though unrecorded immune exposures were likely present. The donor was CMV seropositive and was included in the group of 250 to 350 seropositive cohort members. A peripheral blood sample was provided by each donor, and peripheral blood mononuclear cells were used for TCR beta sequencing. Genomic DNA extraction from the blood cell samples was performed with the Qiagen DNeasy Blood Extraction Kit. Here is what the overall study found, with its caveats: A cluster of highly shared sequence variants was judged likely to be a technical artifact of the sequencing pipeline. The study gave a list of 150 to 200 TCR beta chains associated with cytomegalovirus. In a later analysis, the rate of TCR association differed among HLA loci, with DRB1 alleles having the most associated TCRs and HLA-C alleles having the fewest. A later analysis found that most CMV-associated TCR beta chains appeared HLA-restricted, with HLA associations seemingly driven largely by CMV exposure. An earlier analysis of approximately 590 of the donors showed that most TCR beta V segments appeared in productive rearrangements either about 90% or about 30% of the time, which broadly matched IMGT annotations. A further reported finding was that TCR beta sequences accurately predicted the HLA-A and HLA-B alleles for most subjects in the first cohort. Around 16 rarely observed V segments, including chromosome 9 orphons, were excluded from the earlier analysis of a few hundred of the donors because counts were too low. Because some donors lacked HLA typing at each locus, the association tests relied only on the typed subset. According to a later genetic analysis, donors in an Asian-associated ancestry cluster had fewer N-insertions in productive TCRs than the approximately 690-donor mean. Roughly uniform sequencing depth across donors was assumed in presence/absence analyses, although this assumption may not hold. The classifier was reported to diagnose cytomegalovirus status with high specificity and sensitivity in both the original cohort and the validation cohort. A few of the identified cytomegalovirus-associated TCR beta chains were confirmed in vitro to be specific for cytomegalovirus antigens. In a later genetic analysis, a missense DCLRE1C variant was associated with V-gene and J-gene trimming of TCR beta chains, and the association was replicated in an independent cohort. Correlated functional status among segregating V segments might reflect linkage disequilibrium, but an unknown experimental factor could not be ruled out. In this cohort, only TCR beta chains were sequenced, and detectable features were limited by the absence of alpha or paired-chain data. In a later analysis, HLA-associated TCR beta chains showed more clonal expansion and lower generation probabilities than non-associated chains that were equally common. A later analysis reported that several top co-occurrence clusters appeared linked to parvovirus B19, influenza, CMV and Epstein-Barr virus. When HLA alleles, especially DR and DQ, strongly co-occurred, TCR associations were difficult to assign to individual alleles. It was suggested by the authors that the approach could potentially be generalized to other disease states and immunological phenotypes. Across donors, most TCR sequences were observed very rarely, whereas some public TCRs were present in many individuals. A later analysis associated 15,000 or so TCR beta sequences with specific HLA alleles at a false discovery rate of 0.05. For the cohort, immune exposure information was limited to CMV serostatus.

A word on this clone: The antigen this receptor binds is unknown. Base qualities are not at hand, and no much larger clone is one base apart.

The sequence was collected from a woman aged 35 to 49 in good health and CMV-seropositive. Material for sequencing was PBMCs.

The CDR3 region reads CASRLQGNSWELFF. The sequence in DNA is TGTGCCAGCAGACTACAGGGGAATTCGTGGGAGCTGTTTTTT. The chain employs TRBV11-3 and TRBJ2-2; 7 middle bases align to TRBD1. V lost 6 bases and J lost 9 bases, and the count of bases not matched to a germline gene is 10. From the cysteine through the phenylalanine, the CDR3 covers 14 amino acids. Of all the DNA, just the CDR3 is kept, 42 bases in frame from base 1. CDR1 and CDR2 are drawn from the germline V gene: SGHNT, YENEEA.